This TCR beta chain was captured by sequencing in a study of T-cell reconstitution after alpha-beta-depleted transplantation in children. Unique molecular identifiers tagged the TCRbeta library. TCRdb analysed the PCR reads with MiXCR anew, one entry per CDR3 protein. This table has 600,000 to 700,000 distinct CDR3 sequences, around a sixth appearing once. The source material was PBMCs from the stem cell graft donor, sampled from the stem cell graft. The TCR comes from a human donor who donated a stem cell graft to a child with acute myeloid leukemia.

The CDR3 sequence is CASSYFVKAGELFF. DNA of the CDR3: TGTGCCAGCAGTTACTTCGTTAAAGCCGGGGAGCTGTTTTTT. The genes are TRBV6-5 and TRBJ2-2, with D hard to call. The CDR3 spans 14 residues. V was cut by 1 base and J by 6 bases, with 9 bases left in between. Germline CDR1 is MNHEY and CDR2 is SVGAGI.